This is a list of T cell receptor beta chains from one sample in a study of beta chain features in type 1 diabetes. Generated by immunoSEQ multiplex PCR, the TCRdb table keeps only in-frame clones and is missing some. The table shows hundreds of thousands of clones, with 15% occurring only once. Material: naive CD4+ T cells from blood. These receptors originate from a man aged 18 to 30 with type 1 diabetes. Each CDR3 is given with its conserved first and last residue. Fields, in order: CDR3 length, V gene, clone size, J gene, D gene, CDR3 protein. D genes are given only for firm matches. Rows may omit the clone size; those that give it use once, few, many or a size class.

15,TRBV28,NA,TRBJ1-5,TRBD1,CASSEPRGSNQPQHF
13,TRBV7-2,NA,NA,NA,CASSAQAEGEQYF
15,TRBV4-3,few,TRBJ2-2,NA,CASSQDKRQTGELFF
14,TRBV5-1,few,TRBJ2-3,NA,CASSLVGSTDTQYF
14,TRBV29-1,few,TRBJ2-7,NA,CSVFVQGVPHEQYF
15,TRBV4-3,NA,TRBJ2-4,TRBD1,CASSQMTGAKNIQYF
14,TRBV5-1,NA,TRBJ2-7,NA,CASSRVMDSHEQYF
13,TRBV6-1,NA,TRBJ2-5,NA,CASSERTQETQYF
15,TRBV5-1,NA,TRBJ2-3,NA,CASRPSAVDTDTQYF
17,TRBV7-8,NA,TRBJ2-2,TRBD2,CASTLYRKRGNTGELFF
14,TRBV16,NA,TRBJ1-6,TRBD1,CASSEGQGNSPLHF
15,TRBV9,few,TRBJ2-5,TRBD2,CASTHSSGLQETQYF
15,TRBV5-4,few,TRBJ2-5,TRBD2,CASSPGGLAGETQYF
15,TRBV7-9,NA,TRBJ2-5,NA,CASSLVETDQETQYF
16,TRBV29-1,few,TRBJ2-5,NA,CSVRGTGGASQETQYF
13,TRBV29-1,few,TRBJ2-1,TRBD2,CSVVDGRVREQFF
20,TRBV12-5,few,TRBJ2-1,NA,CASGLVGGLDGGSRFNEQFF
12,TRBV10-3,few,TRBJ1-2,NA,CAISHPSGERRF
12,TRBV30,few,TRBJ1-6,NA,CAYGGFNSPLHF
15,TRBV2,few,TRBJ2-1,TRBD1,CASSARDSNPRKQFF
13,TRBV29-1,NA,TRBJ2-7,TRBD2,CSVEPTRAGGQYF
12,TRBV29-1,NA,TRBJ1-2,TRBD1,CSGRQGAYGYTF
17,TRBV7-2,NA,TRBJ2-5,NA,CASSLEPRGPSSGTQYF
15,TRBV29-1,NA,TRBJ1-1,TRBD1,CSVRPLTGKNTEAFF
14,TRBV6-1,NA,TRBJ1-4,NA,CASSFGTKAEKLFF
16,TRBV7-9,NA,TRBJ2-7,TRBD1,CASSNQGGQGRHEQYF
13,TRBV6-6,NA,TRBJ2-1,TRBD2,CASSYSYSGGKFF
14,TRBV6-5,few,TRBJ2-7,TRBD1,CASRSSGTGNEQYF
11,TRBV11-2,many,TRBJ2-5,NA,CASSVQETQYF
22,TRBV23-1,NA,TRBJ1-4,NA,CASSQSERQDSVGVATNEKLFF
15,TRBV30,few,TRBJ1-1,TRBD1,CAWSVTGQGETEAFF
11,TRBV20-1,NA,TRBJ2-7,NA,CSAPRGYEQYF
15,TRBV28,NA,TRBJ2-3,TRBD2,CASSNSGKAEDTQYF
13,TRBV27,NA,TRBJ1-2,NA,CASSLQGLYGYTF
16,TRBV7-8,NA,TRBJ2-7,NA,CASSQTTGILLYEQYF
14,TRBV11-2,NA,TRBJ2-7,TRBD1,CASSLGGQGAEQYF
15,TRBV19,NA,TRBJ1-2,TRBD1,CASSIPGQPSYGYTF
14,TRBV27,NA,TRBJ1-6,NA,CASSLGGSYSPLHF
15,TRBV5-4,few,TRBJ2-1,NA,CASSLGSSSYNEQFF
13,TRBV9,few,TRBJ2-1,TRBD1,CASSVGRGREQFF
12,TRBV7-9,NA,TRBJ2-7,NA,CASSFSTYEQYF
16,TRBV7-9,few,TRBJ1-4,TRBD1,CASSLRTGGPREKLFF
15,TRBV9,few,TRBJ1-2,TRBD1,CASSAHGQGDYGYTF
13,TRBV9,NA,TRBJ2-5,NA,CASSVGRGETQYF
11,TRBV6-5,NA,TRBJ2-1,NA,CASSHGGEQFF
13,TRBV5-4,NA,TRBJ2-5,NA,CASSFQDSETQYF
14,TRBV30,NA,TRBJ2-7,TRBD1,CAGIMGDRAHEQYF
14,TRBV5-4,few,TRBJ2-3,NA,CASSPAVVPDTQYF
15,TRBV9,NA,TRBJ2-5,TRBD2,CASSVGLAEQETQYF
16,TRBV5-1,NA,TRBJ2-3,TRBD2,CASRPGTSGQTDTQYF
14,TRBV4-3,NA,TRBJ2-5,TRBD1,CASSQDNRGETQYF
16,TRBV28,NA,TRBJ2-7,TRBD2,CASSFGGLAGVDEQYF
12,TRBV2,NA,TRBJ2-3,NA,CASSFSTDTQYF